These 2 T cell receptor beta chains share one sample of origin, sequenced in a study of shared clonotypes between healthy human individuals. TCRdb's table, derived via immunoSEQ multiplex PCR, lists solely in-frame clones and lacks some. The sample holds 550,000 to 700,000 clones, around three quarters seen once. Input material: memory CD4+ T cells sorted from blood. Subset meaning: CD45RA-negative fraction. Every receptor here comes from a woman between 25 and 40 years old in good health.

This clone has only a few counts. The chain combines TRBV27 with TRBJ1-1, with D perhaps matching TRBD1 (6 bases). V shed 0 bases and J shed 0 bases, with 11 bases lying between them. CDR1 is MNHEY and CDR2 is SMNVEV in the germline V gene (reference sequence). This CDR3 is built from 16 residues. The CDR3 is CASSLSAGTMNTEAFF. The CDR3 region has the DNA TGTGCCAGCAGTTTATCGGCAGGGACAATGAACACTGAAGCTTTCTTT.

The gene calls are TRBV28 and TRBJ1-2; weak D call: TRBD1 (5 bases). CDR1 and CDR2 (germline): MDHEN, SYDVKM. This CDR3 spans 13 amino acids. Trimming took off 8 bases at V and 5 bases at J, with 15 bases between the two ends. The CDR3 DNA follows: TGTGCCAGCGGTCTCGCCGGGACGTATGGCTACACCTTC. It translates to CASGLAGTYGYTF.